What follows is one T cell receptor (beta chain) and its context. The data were taken from a study of blood T cell repertoires in COVID-19. Study-level background: PBMCs, B-cell-depleted T cells, or T cells were the source of the cDNA or gDNA that made up the material.

With 1 base clipped from V and 4 bases from J, the junction kept 3 bases outside the gene matches. The CDR3 sequence is 14 residues long. Germline CDR1 reads SGHTA; CDR2 reads FQGNSA. Assay: immunoSEQ multiplex PCR; the TCRdb copy retains only in-frame clones and omits some. The sample carries some 140,000 clones, 65% to 80% recorded once. The chain uses TRBV7-2 and TRBJ1-2, with TRBD1 matching over 7 bases. The TCR was taken from a man at least 80 years old with acute or convalescent COVID-19. The sample taken for sequencing was peripheral blood. For the CDR3, the DNA is TGTGCCAGCAGCTTAGTTGGGGACAGCTATGGCTACACCTTC. Translation gives CASSLVGDSYGYTF.